This T cell receptor beta chain was obtained from a study of blood T cells in healthy people across ages. Whole-study findings and limits: The percentage of naive T cells correlated strongly with TCR beta diversity. TCR beta diversity, measured per million T cells, fell in a roughly linear way with age.

The CDR3 has 14 amino acids. CDR1 MDHEN and CDR2 SYDVKM come from the germline V gene. Trimming took 4 bases from V and 3 from J; bases not matched to a gene: 5. Combining a sample-barcoded 5' primer with a J-beta primer mix, a second PCR ran for about 7 to 12 cycles. Each CDR3 protein gets one entry after TCRdb re-called the 5' RACE reads with MiXCR. The repertoire holds hundreds of thousands of distinct CDR3 sequences, with roughly 50% as singletons. A note on this clonotype: Its antigen is unknown.

Material: blood. V usage is TRBV28 and J usage is TRBJ2-7, with 8 nucleotides matching TRBD2. This receptor was taken from a man under 40 in good health. CDR3 loop: CASSSAGGLYEQYF. CDR3 sequence (DNA): TGTGCCAGCAGTTCTGCGGGAGGCCTCTACGAGCAGTACTTC. Full variable domain (outside the CDR3, taken from reference TRBV28 and TRBJ2-7): DVKVTQSSRYLVKRTGEKVFLECVQDMDHENMFWYRQDPGLGLRLIYFSYDVKMKEKGDIPEGYSVSREKKERFSLILESASTNQTSMYLCASSSAGGLYEQYFGPGTRLTVT.